The rows below give T cell receptor beta chains drawn from one sample of a study of shared clonotypes between healthy human individuals. Repertoires were generated with immunoSEQ multiplex PCR, while TCRdb's copy carries only in-frame clones and drops some. The sample contains about 1.5 million clones, nearly 99% of which appear only once. Sequencing used naive CD4+ T cells sorted from blood. Source of these receptors: a man under 40 in good health. Each CDR3 is given with its conserved first and last residue. D genes are given only for firm matches. Where a row states a size, it is once, few, many or the class of an expanded clone; other rows omit it.

TRBD2 | TRBJ2-1 | - | TRBV5-1 | CASSEISGNSYNEQFF | TGCGCCAGCAGCGAAATTAGCGGGAACTCCTACAATGAGCAGTTCTTC
- | TRBJ1-1 | - | TRBV5-1 | CASMGQPLATEAFF | TGCGCCAGCATGGGGCAGCCTCTTGCGACTGAAGCTTTCTTT
- | TRBJ2-3 | - | TRBV20-1 | CSADGGDTQYF | TGCAGTGCTGACGGGGGAGATACGCAGTATTTT
- | TRBJ2-3 | - | TRBV7-6 | CASSLGRISTDTQYF | TGTGCCAGCAGCTTAGGGAGGATAAGCACAGATACGCAGTATTTT
- | TRBJ2-3 | - | TRBV11-2 | CASSLYLRTDTQYF | TGTGCCAGCAGCTTATATCTAAGAACAGATACGCAGTATTTT
- | TRBJ2-1 | - | TRBV7-9 | CASSLLAGQGYNEQFF | TGTGCCAGCAGCTTGCTAGCGGGACAGGGCTACAATGAGCAGTTCTTC
- | TRBJ2-2 | - | TRBV6-6 | CASSSYVGTGELFF | TGTGCCAGCAGTTCCTACGTGGGCACCGGGGAGCTGTTTTTT
TRBD2 | TRBJ2-1 | - | TRBV2 | CASNGRAAWLEQFF | TGTGCCAGCAATGGGAGGGCCGCTTGGCTTGAGCAGTTCTTC
- | TRBJ1-2 | - | TRBV7-2 | CASSLDTARYGYTF | TGTGCCAGCAGCTTGGACACCGCCCGCTATGGCTACACCTTC
- | TRBJ2-3 | - | TRBV25-1 | CASSRKDTQYF | TGTGCCAGCAGTCGAAAAGATACGCAGTATTTT
- | TRBJ2-4 | - | TRBV5-4 | CASSLEGTGKNIQYF | TGTGCCAGCAGCTTGGAAGGGACCGGGAAAAACATTCAGTACTTC
TRBD2 | TRBJ2-3 | - | TRBV19 | CASRDLSGRADTQYF | TGTGCCAGTCGAGACCTTAGCGGGAGGGCAGATACGCAGTATTTT
- | TRBJ1-1 | - | TRBV9 | CASSVGHEGTEAFF | TGTGCCAGCAGCGTAGGACATGAAGGGACTGAAGCTTTCTTT
TRBD2 | TRBJ2-1 | - | TRBV2 | CASMTSGSSYNEQFF | TGTGCCAGCATGACTAGCGGGAGCTCCTACAATGAGCAGTTCTTC
- | TRBJ2-1 | - | TRBV7-2 | CASSLGISYNEQFF | TGTGCCAGCAGCTTAGGGATTTCCTACAATGAGCAGTTCTTC
- | TRBJ2-3 | - | TRBV9 | CASSSVSGSDTQYF | TGTGCCAGCAGCTCCGTCTCGGGATCAGATACGCAGTATTTT
- | TRBJ1-3 | - | TRBV9 | CASSVEASSGNTIYF | TGTGCCAGCAGCGTAGAGGCTAGCTCTGGAAACACCATATATTTT
- | TRBJ2-5 | - | TRBV6-1 | CASNGQNYEETQYF | TGTGCCAGCAATGGGCAAAACTACGAAGAGACCCAGTACTTC
- | TRBJ2-7 | - | TRBV9 | CASSPTGATLLEQYF | TGTGCCAGCAGCCCGACGGGGGCCACCCTCCTCGAGCAGTACTTC
TRBD2 | TRBJ2-5 | once | TRBV27 | CASSWASGRGETQYF | TGTGCCAGCAGTTGGGCTAGCGGGAGGGGGGAGACCCAGTACTTC
TRBD2 | TRBJ2-3 | - | TRBV7-7 | CASSLIRTRAPTRTDTQYF | TGTGCCAGCAGCTTGATTAGGACTAGGGCCCCTACCCGCACAGATACGCAGTATTTT
- | TRBJ1-2 | - | TRBV7-9 | CASGPAGAEDLRGYTF | TGTGCCAGCGGCCCGGCGGGGGCGGAAGATCTCAGAGGCTACACCTTC
- | TRBJ2-5 | - | TRBV28 | CASRGTLQETQYF | TGTGCCAGCAGGGGGACACTTCAAGAGACCCAGTACTTC
TRBD2 | TRBJ2-7 | - | TRBV6-5 | CASSYGSSGSYEQYF | TGTGCCAGCAGTTACGGGTCTAGCGGGAGCTACGAGCAGTACTTC
- | TRBJ1-2 | - | TRBV7-8 | CASSSGMNGYGYTF | TGTGCCAGCAGCTCCGGGATGAATGGGTATGGCTACACCTTC
- | TRBJ2-3 | - | TRBV2 | CASSPTDTQYF | TGTGCCAGCAGTCCCACAGATACGCAGTATTTT
- | TRBJ2-5 | - | TRBV18 | CASSPGPQETQYF | TGTGCCAGCTCACCAGGCCCTCAAGAGACCCAGTACTTC
- | TRBJ2-2 | - | TRBV9 | CASSLRAGATGELFF | TGTGCCAGCAGCCTCCGGGCAGGGGCCACCGGGGAGCTGTTTTTT
- | TRBJ1-2 | - | TRBV2 | CASSRDTLYGYTF | TGTGCCAGCAGTAGGGACACCCTCTATGGCTACACCTTC
- | TRBJ2-2 | once | TRBV19 | CASSMRGTGELFF | TGTGCCAGTAGTATGCGGGGCACCGGGGAGCTGTTTTTT
- | TRBJ2-3 | - | TRBV18 | CASSPTWGTDTQYF | TGTGCCAGCTCACCAACGTGGGGCACAGATACGCAGTATTTT
- | TRBJ2-6 | - | TRBV27 | CASSWGPPSGANVLTF | TGTGCCAGCAGTTGGGGACCCCCTTCGGGGGCCAACGTCCTGACTTTC
- | TRBJ1-2 | once | TRBV18 | CASSPLDITDGYTF | TGTGCCAGCTCACCGTTGGACATCACGGATGGCTACACCTTC
- | TRBJ2-7 | - | TRBV19 | CASSIGQNYEQYF | TGTGCCAGTAGTATCGGACAGAACTACGAGCAGTACTTC
TRBD1 | TRBJ1-2 | - | TRBV29-1 | CSVRQGHGYTF | TGCAGCGTAAGACAGGGTCATGGCTACACCTTC
- | TRBJ2-5 | - | TRBV6-1 | CASIPNRGAGETQYF | TGTGCCAGTATACCGAATCGGGGGGCCGGAGAGACCCAGTACTTC
- | TRBJ2-7 | - | TRBV7-2 | CASSLPQSSYEQYF | TGTGCCAGCAGCTTACCCCAGAGCTCCTACGAGCAGTACTTC
- | TRBJ2-7 | - | TRBV28 | CASSLRGYEQYF | TGTGCCAGCAGTCTTCGGGGCTACGAGCAGTACTTC
- | TRBJ1-5 | - | TRBV5-1 | CASSLTPTIGGGRQPQHF | TGCGCCAGCAGCCTAACCCCGACGATAGGGGGGGGGAGACAGCCCCAGCATTTT
- | TRBJ2-3 | - | TRBV4-2 | CASSQPTTEDTQYF | TGTGCCAGCAGCCAACCAACCACTGAGGATACGCAGTATTTT
- | TRBJ2-5 | - | TRBV7-9 | CASSPRKRRLQETQYF | TGTGCCAGCAGCCCCCGAAAGCGTCGTCTTCAAGAGACCCAGTACTTC
TRBD2 | TRBJ2-7 | - | TRBV7-9 | CASSPTSRGVEQYF | TGTGCCAGCAGCCCGACTAGCCGGGGAGTTGAGCAGTACTTC
- | TRBJ2-2 | - | TRBV29-1 | CSAQRGTGDGELFF | TGCAGCGCCCAGAGAGGGACGGGGGACGGGGAGCTGTTTTTT
TRBD1 | TRBJ2-7 | once | TRBV28 | CASSLLGQGTYEQYF | TGTGCCAGCAGTTTACTGGGACAGGGGACCTACGAGCAGTACTTC
- | TRBJ2-7 | few | TRBV7-3 | CASSLVPGNSEQYF | TGTGCCAGCAGCTTAGTCCCGGGAAACTCCGAGCAGTACTTC
TRBD1 | TRBJ1-1 | - | TRBV5-1 | CASSSETGWVTEAFF | TGCGCCAGCAGCTCCGAGACAGGGTGGGTCACTGAAGCTTTCTTT
TRBD1 | TRBJ1-1 | - | TRBV29-1 | CSVVDRAGTEAFF | TGCAGCGTTGTTGACAGGGCTGGAACTGAAGCTTTCTTT
- | TRBJ2-3 | - | TRBV28 | CASSIRDIMVDTQYF | TGTGCCAGCTCTATTCGGGACATCATGGTAGATACGCAGTATTTT
- | TRBJ2-3 | once | TRBV29-1 | CSVGWTHADTQYF | TGCAGCGTTGGTTGGACGCACGCAGATACGCAGTATTTT
TRBD1 | TRBJ1-4 | - | TRBV7-9 | CASSFDRGRSEKLFF | TGTGCCAGCAGCTTCGACAGGGGGCGCAGCGAAAAACTGTTTTTT
- | TRBJ1-1 | - | TRBV5-1 | CASSKTGSAEAFF | TGCGCCAGCAGCAAAACAGGGTCTGCTGAAGCTTTCTTT
- | TRBJ2-5 | - | TRBV9 | CASSVLAGETQYF | TGTGCCAGCAGCGTATTGGCGGGGGAGACCCAGTACTTC
- | TRBJ2-5 | - | TRBV28 | CASRPLRVWGETQYF | TGTGCCAGCAGGCCATTGAGGGTCTGGGGGGAGACCCAGTACTTC
- | TRBJ2-7 | - | TRBV15 | CATSRSGNPRFYEQYF | TGTGCCACCAGCAGGAGTGGGAACCCAAGATTCTACGAGCAGTACTTC